The clone carrying this TCR beta chain has a handful of counts. This record comes from a study of response to subunit inactivated influenza vaccine. TCRdb recomputed calls from the RT-PCR reads with MiXCR, one row per CDR3 protein. The sample lists some 550,000 distinct CDR3 sequences; under 30% were seen once. V lost 3 bases to trimming and J lost 7 bases, with 11 bases between them. The CDR3 is 14 amino acids. Germline loops: CDR1 SGHRS, CDR2 YFSETQ. This sample also appeared in a second study, on T cells expressing NK-cell markers. Per that study: The TCR beta cDNA came from 5'RACE template switching with UMIs. In a handful of donors, dominant NKG2C+ clonotypes were roughly 1.0-8% of CD8+ T cells. The HCMV specificity of the expanded NKG2C+ T cell clones stayed unresolved.

The sample here was CD4+ T cells sorted from PBMCs, taken about 11 days after vaccination. This clonotype originated in a man aged 45-60 years who received an inactivated influenza vaccine. The chain carries TRBV5-1 and TRBJ1-6; D not certain. As DNA, the CDR3 is TGCGCCAGCAGCTCGCAGGACGGAAATTCACCCCTCCACTTT. Encoded protein: CASSSQDGNSPLHF.